Listed below are T cell receptor beta chains from one sample, sequenced in a study of OX40 agonist ivuxolimab in advanced cancers. The method was immunoSEQ multiplex PCR; TCRdb's version includes in-frame clones alone and lacks a portion of them. This sample has some 73,000 clones, with 90% found just once. The sample in question was CD4+ or CD8+ T cells sorted from blood, obtained in a trial of the OX40 agonist ivuxolimab. The receptors stem from an adult with an advanced solid tumor such as melanoma, head and neck, liver or kidney cancer. CDR3s include the opening cysteine and the closing phenylalanine or tryptophan. Fields, in order: V gene, J gene, CDR3 protein.

TRBV2	TRBJ2-4	CAINGRGSGEENIQYF
TRBV5-1	TRBJ2-3	CASSPPGVADTQYF
TRBV7-9	TRBJ2-5	CASSKRGRDSVQETQYF
TRBV18	TRBJ1-3	CASSPLQGTLSGNTIYF
TRBV9	TRBJ2-3	CASSAQQRAGATDTQYF
TRBV11-1	TRBJ2-2	CASSLAGANTGELFF
TRBV30	TRBJ1-2	CAGNRGHGYTF
TRBV7-9	TRBJ1-2	CASSLEQGAFGYTF
TRBV23-1	TRBJ2-1	CASSRQHPFNEQFF
TRBV11-2	TRBJ2-3	CASSLGLFSGADTQYF
TRBV6-1	TRBJ1-5	CASGDRSSQPQHF
TRBV10-3	TRBJ1-1	CAISDRGPTEAFF
TRBV6-5	TRBJ1-2	CASSPGTYEGGYTF
TRBV5-1	NA	CASSSVSYEQYF
TRBV11-3	TRBJ2-3	CASSPREGGDTQYF
TRBV28	TRBJ2-5	CASTRGGGQETQYF
TRBV19	TRBJ2-1	CASTKGNRLLNEQFF
TRBV7-2	TRBJ1-6	CASSPDRGLYNSPLHF
TRBV30	TRBJ1-1	CAWTGLLNTEAFF
TRBV25-1	TRBJ1-4	CASRASVGKLFF
TRBV7-8	TRBJ2-3	CASSPYGVAGDTQYF
TRBV11-3	TRBJ1-2	CASSSPLGNYGYTF
TRBV18	TRBJ1-5	CASSRGQGHQPQHF
TRBV11-1	TRBJ2-7	CASSFAGGPYEQYF
TRBV5-1	TRBJ1-6	CASSYDGERNSPLHF
TRBV5-4	NA	CASSLGGATYEQYF
TRBV5-1	TRBJ1-1	CASSSTANTEAFF
TRBV2	TRBJ2-1	CASSEDRGSYNEQFF
TRBV7-8	TRBJ2-5	CASSIQTSGGETQYF
TRBV7-3	TRBJ2-2	CASSLKVAKGIAGVDTGELFF
TRBV5-6	TRBJ2-4	CASSLLAGAGVGSRYF
TRBV5-1	TRBJ1-4	CASSLRTGKEKLFF
TRBV21-1	TRBJ2-2	CASSKFGTDPSTNTGELFF
TRBV28	TRBJ1-3	CAGGAASGNTIYF
TRBV18	TRBJ2-4	CASSPGADPNIQYF
TRBV2	TRBJ1-1	CASSEDLLADTEAFF
TRBV11-2	TRBJ1-1	CASSFTGARKAFF
TRBV2	TRBJ2-5	CASKRTAQETQYF
TRBV6-1	TRBJ2-7	CASSEVAEQYF
TRBV4-1	TRBJ1-4	CASSRLLQINEKLFF
TRBV6-1	TRBJ1-1	CASSVDGNTEAFF
TRBV14	TRBJ1-2	CASNPGTGSYGYTF
TRBV28	TRBJ2-7	CASSFPTSREQYF
TRBV4-2	TRBJ2-4	CASSQDRTSGSAKNIQYF
TRBV11-2	TRBJ2-7	CASSNRGWASYEQYF
TRBV28	TRBJ2-7	CASSLQYEQYF
TRBV2	TRBJ1-1	CASSYDTTWGAFF
TRBV9	TRBJ2-5	CASSVGHHQVQTQYF
TRBV19	TRBJ1-4	CASSIGRRGGTNEKLFF
TRBV29-1	TRBJ1-3	CSVEAGIGNTIYF
TRBV15	TRBJ1-1	CATSRGIEGEAFF
TRBV5-1	TRBJ2-4	CASSHDVEGKNIQYF